This T cell receptor beta chain emerged from a study of molecular identifiers for immune sequencing clone quantification. Study-wide context: Four of five RNA aliquots from approximately 20,000 or 100,000 naive CD8 T cells were sequenced. Points from the study as a whole: Because of identical TCR molecules sharing a barcode, sizes of highly expanded clones could be underestimated.

Libraries for naive CD8 T cells, which were made from about 19,000 to 1,100,000 sorted cells, drew on 10%, 30% or 50% of the RNA. This clonotype was seen ten or more times. Its specificity is unknown. Previously published methods and listed TCR primers were used for the bulk TCR libraries. TCRdb passed the PCR reads through MiXCR, listing each CDR3 protein once. The sample has hundreds of thousands of distinct CDR3 sequences, around 25% seen once. Trimming shortened V by 4 bases and J by 0 bases, and 7 bases separated the two germline ends. Germline-derived CDR1 and CDR2 are LGHDT and YNNKEL (reference sequence). CDR3 length: 14 amino acids.

This rearrangement joins TRBV3-1 to TRBJ2-4; D ambiguous. The receptor was isolated from a human donor in good health. Some libraries in this study had Jurkat cell RNA spiked in. Sequenced material: naive CD8+ T cells from blood, with Jurkat cell RNA spiked in. Regarding subset: FACS-sorted CD8+CD4-CCR7+CD45RA+ naive T cells. CDR3 bases: TGTGCCAGCAGCCCGGCCCTAGCCAAAAACATTCAGTACTTC. Residues: CASSPALAKNIQYF.